Listed below are T cell receptor beta chains from one sample, sequenced in a study of CD8+ T cells in alopecia areata. TCRdb keeps only in-frame clones here, not all; method: immunoSEQ multiplex PCR. Among 80,000 to 100,000 clones listed, 41% were seen once. The material sequenced was CD4+ T cells sorted from blood. These receptors were collected from a human donor with alopecia areata. CDR3s include the opening cysteine and the closing phenylalanine or tryptophan. A D gene is named only where the DNA matches it firmly. Size is omitted from some rows. Given values are once, few, many or a class for expanded clones.

clone_size,d_call,v_call,j_call,cdr3_nt,cdr3_aa
-,TRBD2,TRBV19,TRBJ2-1,TGTGCCAGTAGTAGGTCGCGGGAGGGCAATGAGCAGTTCTTC,CASSRSREGNEQFF
medium-sized,-,TRBV28,TRBJ1-4,TGTGCCAGCAACCAGTTTAATGAAAAACTGTTTTTT,CASNQFNEKLFF
-,TRBD2,TRBV27,TRBJ2-7,TGTGCCAGCAGTTGGTCTAGCGGGAGGGTGGACGAGCAGTACTTC,CASSWSSGRVDEQYF
-,-,TRBV11-2,TRBJ1-2,TGTGCCAGCAGCTTAGGGGGGAACTATGGCTACACCTTC,CASSLGGNYGYTF
few,TRBD2,TRBV28,TRBJ2-1,TGTGCCAGCAGTTTGCGGGGGGACTCCTACAATGAGCAGTTCTTC,CASSLRGDSYNEQFF
few,TRBD2,TRBV7-3,TRBJ2-7,TGTGCCAGCAGCTTATCGCTAGCGGGGGTCCACGAGCAGTACTTC,CASSLSLAGVHEQYF
-,-,TRBV4-3,TRBJ2-7,TGCGCCAGCAGCCAAGATGCCTACTACCCCTACGAGCAGTACTTC,CASSQDAYYPYEQYF
few,-,TRBV29-1,TRBJ1-1,TGCAGCGCCCAGGAGTGGAGTGGGAACACTGAAGCTTTCTTT,CSAQEWSGNTEAFF
few,TRBD2,TRBV14,TRBJ2-1,TGTGCCAGCAGCCAGGATTTACTAGCGGGGGGGCCTAATGAGCAGTTCTTC,CASSQDLLAGGPNEQFF
few,-,TRBV4-2,TRBJ2-2,TGTGCCAGCAGCCAACATTCGTGGGAGCTGTTTTTT,CASSQHSWELFF
-,TRBD1,TRBV15,TRBJ2-5,TGTGCCACCAGCCTCCGACAGGGACAAGAGACCCAGTACTTC,CATSLRQGQETQYF
-,-,TRBV7-2,TRBJ2-5,TGTGCCAGCAGACCTGGAGGGGGCCAAGAGACCCAGTACTTC,CASRPGGGQETQYF
-,TRBD2,TRBV5-1,TRBJ2-7,TGCGCCAGCAGCTTGGTGAGCCCACGGGGGGCCTACGAGCAGTACTTC,CASSLVSPRGAYEQYF
-,TRBD1,TRBV27,TRBJ1-2,TGTGCCAGCAGTCCAGGGGGGGCCTATGGCTACACCTTC,CASSPGGAYGYTF
-,-,TRBV9,TRBJ2-5,TGTGCCAGCAGCTCATCAGGGCCAAGGGAGACCCAGTACTTC,CASSSSGPRETQYF
few,-,TRBV7-9,TRBJ2-1,TGTGCCAGCAGTCTCCAATACAATGAGCAGTTCTTC,CASSLQYNEQFF
few,TRBD1,TRBV23-1,TRBJ1-6,TGCGCCAGCAGGATACATCCGGACAGGGGTTCACCCCTCCACTTT,CASRIHPDRGSPLHF
few,-,TRBV7-3,TRBJ2-2,TGTGCCAGCAGCTTATGGGCAGCGAACACCGGGGAGCTGTTTTTT,CASSLWAANTGELFF
few,-,TRBV15,TRBJ1-2,TGTGCCACCAGCAGAGACAGGTCGGGGGCGTATGGCTACACCTTC,CATSRDRSGAYGYTF
few,TRBD2,TRBV15,TRBJ2-2,TGTGCCACCAGCAGAGATCCGAGGACTAGCGGTACAACCGGGGAGCTGTTTTTT,CATSRDPRTSGTTGELFF
few,-,TRBV29-1,TRBJ2-1,TGCAGCGTTGTTATGCTGCAGGGTTTAGGGTTCTTC,CSVVMLQGLGFF
few,TRBD1,TRBV30,TRBJ2-3,TGTGCCTGGAGTCCGGGACAGCAACTAGACACAGATACGCAGTATTTT,CAWSPGQQLDTDTQYF
-,TRBD2,TRBV29-1,TRBJ2-1,TGCAGCGTTGGGAAAAGGCGGGAGAACAATGAGCAGTTCTTC,CSVGKRRENNEQFF
-,TRBD1,TRBV27,TRBJ1-2,TGTGCCAGCAGTCGAAACCCCGGGACAGGGACTGGCTACACCTTC,CASSRNPGTGTGYTF
-,TRBD2,TRBV7-9,TRBJ2-5,TGTGCCAGCAGCCGGGGGGACCGCCTAACACAAGAGACCCAGTACTTC,CASSRGDRLTQETQYF
-,-,TRBV2,TRBJ1-5,TGTGCCAGCAGCCTCGACCCACACTCTCAGCCCCAGCATTTT,CASSLDPHSQPQHF
-,-,TRBV2,TRBJ2-5,TGTGCCAGCAGTGATCTTCTAAAAGAGACCCAGTACTTC,CASSDLLKETQYF
-,TRBD1,TRBV29-1,TRBJ2-5,TGCAGCGTTTCCGGGACGGGACAGGGCTTCCAAGAGACCCAGTACTTC,CSVSGTGQGFQETQYF
-,-,TRBV30,TRBJ1-4,TGTGCCTGGAGTGGAATGTTTTTTGAAAAACTGTTTTTT,CAWSGMFFEKLFF
-,-,TRBV2,TRBJ2-7,TGTGCCAGCAGTGTGGGGGTGCACGAGCAGTACTTC,CASSVGVHEQYF
-,TRBD1,TRBV29-1,TRBJ1-2,TGCAGCGTTGAACCGACAGGGGGGGGCTATGGCTACACCTTC,CSVEPTGGGYGYTF
few,-,TRBV5-1,TRBJ2-1,TGCGCCAGCAGCCTGGGACTGAACAATGAGCAGTTCTTC,CASSLGLNNEQFF
few,-,TRBV11-2,TRBJ2-2,TGTGCCAGCGCGGAGAACACCGGGGAGCTGTTTTTT,CASAENTGELFF
-,-,TRBV9,TRBJ1-2,TGTGCCAGCAGCGTGACGGGGAATTATGGCTACACCTTC,CASSVTGNYGYTF
-,-,TRBV29-1,TRBJ1-2,TGCAGCGTTTCCGGCGGAAACTATGGCTACACCTTC,CSVSGGNYGYTF
-,TRBD1,TRBV30,TRBJ2-5,TGTGCCTGGAGAGGACAGGGTCCCCAGTACTTC,CAWRGQGPQYF
-,TRBD1,TRBV11-2,TRBJ1-2,TGTGCCAGCAGCTTAAACTTCAGGCAGGGGGCTCACTATGGCTACACCTTC,CASSLNFRQGAHYGYTF
-,TRBD1,TRBV30,TRBJ1-5,TGTGCCTGGAGTGTAGTGGACAGGGATAATCAGCCCCAGCATTTT,CAWSVVDRDNQPQHF
-,-,TRBV14,TRBJ1-4,TGTGCCAGCAGCCAAGCCGGGTTTGAAAAACTGTTTTTT,CASSQAGFEKLFF
-,TRBD1,TRBV4-3,TRBJ2-1,TGCGCCAGCAGCCGGGTAGGACAGGGGCCCTACAATGAGCAGTTCTTC,CASSRVGQGPYNEQFF
few,TRBD2,TRBV4-2,TRBJ2-1,TGTGCCAGCAGCCAAGAGGGGAGGGGCAATGAGCAGTTCTTC,CASSQEGRGNEQFF
once,TRBD1,TRBV29-1,TRBJ1-2,TGCAGCGTGGGGACAGATAATAACTATGGCTACACCTTC,CSVGTDNNYGYTF
-,TRBD1,TRBV5-4,TRBJ2-6,TGTGCCAGCAGCTTGGTTCTGACAGGGGGGCGAGGGGCCAACGTCCTGACTTTC,CASSLVLTGGRGANVLTF
-,TRBD1,TRBV18,TRBJ2-7,TGTGCCAGCTCACTGACAGGGCTCTCCTACGAGCAGTACTTC,CASSLTGLSYEQYF
-,-,TRBV5-1,TRBJ1-2,TGCGCCAGCAGCTTGGTTCACAGGGCAAACTATGGCTACACCTTC,CASSLVHRANYGYTF
few,-,TRBV5-1,TRBJ1-1,TGCGCCAGCAGCTTGGCGGGTTTCTCTGAAGCTTTCTTT,CASSLAGFSEAFF
-,TRBD2,TRBV28,TRBJ2-3,TGTGCCAGCACTAGCGGGATTAGCACAGATACGCAGTATTTT,CASTSGISTDTQYF
-,-,TRBV2,TRBJ2-5,TGTGCCAGCAAACCAGACGGTACAGTTCAAGAGACCCAGTACTTC,CASKPDGTVQETQYF
-,-,TRBV29-1,TRBJ1-2,TGCAGCGTTGAAGCCGGTGGGGGCTACACCTTC,CSVEAGGGYTF
few,TRBD1,TRBV29-1,TRBJ1-4,TGCAGCGTAGGGACAGGAAATAATGAAAAACTGTTTTTT,CSVGTGNNEKLFF
medium-sized,-,TRBV19,TRBJ1-5,TGTGCCAGTAGCCGAAGCGTCGCCACCCAGCCCCAGCATTTT,CASSRSVATQPQHF
-,-,TRBV15,TRBJ2-4,TGTGCCACCAGCCGACAGAAAAACATTCAGTACTTC,CATSRQKNIQYF
-,-,TRBV12-5,TRBJ1-2,TGTGCTAGTGGTTTGGTGGTATCCCGGGAGGTTAACTATGGCTACACCTTC,CASGLVVSREVNYGYTF
-,-,TRBV5-6,TRBJ1-6,TGTGCCAGCAGCTTCGTGTTTTCTGATTCACCCCTCCACTTT,CASSFVFSDSPLHF
few,-,TRBV27,TRBJ2-2,TGTGCCAGCAGTTTATGGCAGGCCGGGGAGCTGTTTTTT,CASSLWQAGELFF
-,-,TRBV18,TRBJ1-2,TGTGCCAGCTCACCGCAGGGATATGGCTACACCTTC,CASSPQGYGYTF